This T cell receptor beta chain was documented in a study of blood T cell repertoires in COVID-19. The data were produced by immunoSEQ multiplex PCR, yet TCRdb's version contains in-frame clones alone and is incomplete. The repertoire holds hundreds of thousands of clones, nearly 90% seen once, with about 1% in the top ten. Participants were aged about 18 to 90 years from 20 to 30 US areas. Recovered status applied to Cohort 3 donors who had two consecutive negative PCRs. It also applied to those with clearance or with symptom resolution. The germline CDR1 and CDR2 sequences are KGHSH and LQKENI. The V and J ends lost 3 bases and 2 bases, in that order; junction bases with no gene match: 4. This CDR3 comprises 15 residues.

This sequence originates from a woman in her 30s who had recovered from COVID-19. V and J are TRBV18 and TRBJ2-3; 8 bases are shared with TRBD2. The sequenced sample consisted of PBMCs or T cells enriched from blood (not recorded which). This CDR3 is CASSPLLADTDTQYF. The CDR3, as DNA: TGTGCCAGCTCACCGTTACTAGCGGACACAGATACGCAGTATTTT.